A selection of T cell receptor beta chains follows, all from one sample in a study of blood T cell repertoires in COVID-19. Only in-frame clones appear in the TCRdb table, and some are missing; sequencing was by immunoSEQ multiplex PCR. The sample records around 80,000 clones, roughly 87% being singletons. The sequencing sample was made of peripheral blood. The source of these receptors is a man older than 75 with acute or convalescent COVID-19. CDR3s include the opening cysteine and the closing phenylalanine or tryptophan. The order of the fields is clone size, D gene, V gene, J gene, CDR3 DNA, CDR3 protein. The D gene is left open where the match is weak. The size entry is marked missing in some rows and otherwise reads once, few, many or a size class.

.	.	TRBV3-1/TRBV3-2	TRBJ1-6	TGTGCCAGCAGCAACCAGGCGAATAATTCACCCCTCCACTTT	CASSNQANNSPLHF
.	TRBD1	TRBV18	TRBJ2-7	TGTGCCAGCTCACCGCCCGACAGGGATGAGCAGTACTTC	CASSPPDRDEQYF
.	TRBD2	TRBV10-3	TRBJ2-3	TGTGCCATCAGCATTAGCGGGGGGGCTACAGATACGCAGTATTTT	CAISISGGATDTQYF
.	.	TRBV18	TRBJ2-5	TGTGCCAGCTCACCATCCGCAGGGAAGAGGGAGACCCAGTACTTC	CASSPSAGKRETQYF
few	TRBD1	TRBV27	TRBJ1-2	TGTGCCAGCAGCCTTGGGACAGCACCTTCTTATGGCTACACCTTC	CASSLGTAPSYGYTF
once	.	TRBV6-5	TRBJ1-1	TGTGCCAGCAGGTCCAACAGGGTTATTGAAGCTTTCTTT	CASRSNRVIEAFF
.	.	TRBV3-1/TRBV3-2	TRBJ2-1	TGTGCCAGCAGCCATTCCGGCAGCGATGAGCAGTTCTTC	CASSHSGSDEQFF
.	.	TRBV12-5	TRBJ2-5	TGTGCTAGTGGTCCAGGGGGGCCGGGCCAAGAGACCCAGTACTTC	CASGPGGPGQETQYF
few	.	TRBV29-1	TRBJ1-2	TGCAGCGTTGGAACAAATGGCTACACCTTC	CSVGTNGYTF
once	TRBD1	TRBV2	TRBJ2-1	TGTGCCAGCAGGGGGGGACAGGGGAACTACAATGAGCAGTTCTTC	CASRGGQGNYNEQFF
once	TRBD1	TRBV20-1	TRBJ2-5	TGCAGTGCTAGTGGTACAGGGGGCGCAGCAGAGACCCAGTACTTC	CSASGTGGAAETQYF
.	TRBD2	TRBV7-3	TRBJ2-7	TGTGCCAGCAGCCCCCAAGCGGGGACTGCCTACGAGCAGTACTTC	CASSPQAGTAYEQYF
few	.	TRBV12-3/TRBV12-4	TRBJ1-1	TGTGCCAGCAGTTTCGCGGGGACTGAAGCTTTCTTT	CASSFAGTEAFF
.	.	TRBV11-1	TRBJ2-1	TGTGCCAGCAGCTTAAGGAACCGGGGCTCCTACAATGAGCAGTTCTTC	CASSLRNRGSYNEQFF
few	TRBD1	TRBV6-5	TRBJ1-4	TGTGCCTGCTGCCGGGACAGAAATAATGAAAAACTGTTTTTT	CACCRDRNNEKLFF
.	TRBD1	TRBV4-1	TRBJ1-2	TGCGCCAGCAGCCAACCCGACAGGGAGAACTATGGCTACACCTTC	CASSQPDRENYGYTF
.	TRBD2	TRBV6-5	TRBJ2-5	TGTGCCAGCAGACTAGCGGGGGCCCCGGGAGAGACCCAGTACTTC	CASRLAGAPGETQYF
.	TRBD1	TRBV2	TRBJ2-5	TGTGCCAGCAGAGGGCGAACAGGGGTGGGCGAGACCCAGTACTTC	CASRGRTGVGETQYF
.	TRBD2	TRBV15	TRBJ2-7	TGTGCCACCAGCACACCCCCGGGACTAGCGGGGGGGTCCTCCTACGAGCAGTACTTC	CATSTPPGLAGGSSYEQYF
.	TRBD1	TRBV3-1/TRBV3-2	TRBJ2-7	TGTGCCAGCAGCCCGGGGGACAGGGTAATTAGCGAGCAGTACTTC	CASSPGDRVISEQYF
.	.	TRBV3-1/TRBV3-2	TRBJ1-1	TGTGCCAGCAGCCAAGATAAGGCAGGGAACACTGAAGCTTTCTTT	CASSQDKAGNTEAFF
.	TRBD1	TRBV6-5	TRBJ1-5	TGTGCCAGCACCATGACAGGGGGCGCGGATCAGCCCCAGCATTTT	CASTMTGGADQPQHF
.	.	TRBV4-2	TRBJ1-3	TGTGCCAGCAGCCAAGATTTACAGGGATATGGAAACACCATATATTTT	CASSQDLQGYGNTIYF
.	.	TRBV18	TRBJ1-2	TGTGCCAGCTCACCAACCAGGGAATATGGCTACACCTTC	CASSPTREYGYTF
once	.	TRBV2	TRBJ1-1	TGTGCCAGCCGCCTCGGAGGGGCGGGGAACACTGAAGCTTTCTTT	CASRLGGAGNTEAFF
.	TRBD2	TRBV6-1	TRBJ2-5	TGTGCCAGCAGTGAAGGGGCTAGCGGGGGGTTACAAGAGACCCAGTACTTC	CASSEGASGGLQETQYF
.	TRBD1	TRBV19	TRBJ1-5	TGTGCCAGTAGTGGGGGACAGGGGGCGCCAAGGAATCAGCCCCAGCATTTT	CASSGGQGAPRNQPQHF
.	TRBD2	TRBV18	TRBJ2-3	TGTGCCAGCTCACCGGGACTAGCGGGGGCGACAGATACGCAGTATTTT	CASSPGLAGATDTQYF
.	TRBD1	TRBV19	TRBJ1-5	TGTGCCAGTAGTATTCAGGGGGGAAATAGCAATCAGCCCCAGCATTTT	CASSIQGGNSNQPQHF
.	TRBD1	TRBV9	TRBJ2-7	TGTGCCAGCAGCGCCACCGTTAGCAGGGGGCTGAACGAGCAGTACTTC	CASSATVSRGLNEQYF
.	TRBD1	TRBV3-1/TRBV3-2	TRBJ1-2	TGTGCCAGCAGCCAAGAGGGTGCCAGGGGGCTGTATGGCTACACCTTC	CASSQEGARGLYGYTF
.	TRBD2	TRBV11-2	TRBJ2-3	TGTGCCAGCAGCATACGAGGACTAGACACAGATACGCAGTATTTT	CASSIRGLDTDTQYF
.	TRBD1	TRBV15	TRBJ2-5	TGTGCCACCAGCAGGCGCCGACAGGGTGTGGGGGAGACCCAGTACTTC	CATSRRRQGVGETQYF
.	.	TRBV11-2	TRBJ2-7	TGTGCCAGCAGCTTAGAAGGACAACTCTACGAGCAGTACTTC	CASSLEGQLYEQYF
once	.	TRBV2	TRBJ1-1	TGTGCCAGCAGTGACTACAGGGCCACTGAAGCTTTCTTT	CASSDYRATEAFF
.	.	TRBV19	TRBJ1-4	TGTGCCAGTAACGACAGGATAAATGAAAAACTGTTTTTT	CASNDRINEKLFF
.	.	TRBV7-9	TRBJ1-1	TGTGCCAGCAGCTTAGCGTCGGGAAAAACTGAAGCTTTCTTT	CASSLASGKTEAFF
.	TRBD1	TRBV27	TRBJ1-1	TGTGCCAGCAGTTTATACGGGACAGCGAACACTGAAGCTTTCTTT	CASSLYGTANTEAFF
once	.	TRBV18	TRBJ1-5	TGTGCCAGCTCCCAGGATTATAGCAATCAGCCCCAGCATTTT	CASSQDYSNQPQHF
.	.	TRBV9	TRBJ2-5	TGTGCCAGCAGCCCCCAGGGGAAAGAGACCCAGTACTTC	CASSPQGKETQYF
.	.	TRBV18	TRBJ2-2	TGTGCCAGCTCACCAGGACAGGAGGGCGGGGAGCTGTTTTTT	CASSPGQEGGELFF
.	TRBD2	TRBV24-1	TRBJ2-1	TGTGCCACCAGTGATTCACCGGGACTAGCGGGGGGCCCTACCTACAATGAGCAGTTCTTC	CATSDSPGLAGGPTYNEQFF
.	.	TRBV25-1	TRBJ1-4	TGTGCCAGCAGCCCTCAAACAGGGAAGATAGAAAAACTGTTTTTT	CASSPQTGKIEKLFF
once	.	TRBV12-5	TRBJ2-7	TGTGCTAGTGGTTTTTCGGCAGGGACATCCTACGAGCAGTACTTC	CASGFSAGTSYEQYF
.	TRBD1	TRBV19	TRBJ1-2	TGTGCCAGTAGCCTGGGACAGACCGCTAACTATGGCTACACCTTC	CASSLGQTANYGYTF
.	.	TRBV5-1	TRBJ1-1	TGCGCCAGCAGCTTGGCATGGGGGGACACTGAAGCTTTCTTT	CASSLAWGDTEAFF
.	TRBD1	TRBV19	TRBJ1-5	TGTGCCAGTAGTCAGGGGGCCGATCAGCCCCAGCATTTT	CASSQGADQPQHF
.	.	TRBV2	TRBJ1-4	TGTGCCAGCAGTGACGCAGCAACTAATGAAAAACTGTTTTTT	CASSDAATNEKLFF
.	TRBD1	TRBV6-5	TRBJ1-1	TGTGCCAGCAGTCGACAGGGGGCGCCTGAAGCTTTCTTT	CASSRQGAPEAFF
.	TRBD1	TRBV9	TRBJ2-5	TGTGCCAGCAGCTGGCAGGGGGCCGGAGAGACCCAGTACTTC	CASSWQGAGETQYF
few	.	TRBV6-1	TRBJ1-6	TGTGCCAGCAGTGAAGTCAGGGTAGCCTATAATTCACCCCTCCACTTT	CASSEVRVAYNSPLHF
.	TRBD1	TRBV24-1	TRBJ2-1	TGTGCCACCAGTGATTCCCAGGGGGCCTCCTACAATGAGCAGTTCTTC	CATSDSQGASYNEQFF
.	TRBD1	TRBV2	TRBJ1-2	TGTGCCAGCAGCTCAGGACAGGACTATGGCTACACCTTC	CASSSGQDYGYTF
.	.	TRBV21-1	TRBJ2-6	TGTGCCAGCCCCATCGGGGAGGACCCGTCCTACTCTGGGGCCAACGTCCTGACTTTC	CASPIGEDPSYSGANVLTF